These T cell receptor beta chains were read from a single sample in a study of shared clonotypes between healthy human individuals. Sequencing was performed with immunoSEQ multiplex PCR; in TCRdb, only in-frame clones are kept and a portion is missing. The repertoire holds approximately 400,000 clones, with about 96% as singletons. The sample was memory CD8+ T cells sorted from blood. The receptors originated from a man younger than 40 in good health. Each CDR3 is given with its conserved first and last residue. The listing skips clone size in some rows; elsewhere it reads once, few, many or a size class.

abundance	j_gene	v_gene	CDR3aa
NA	TRBJ2-3	TRBV2	CASSFAGGPLYF
NA	TRBJ2-5	TRBV9	CASSPDAAGLRETQYF
NA	TRBJ1-1	TRBV2	CASSVWGRDTEAFF
NA	TRBJ1-5	TRBV28	CASSPWMDRGHPYSNQPQHF
NA	TRBJ2-7	TRBV2	CASSRGTGGTEQYF
NA	TRBJ2-1	TRBV11-3	CASSPDSSSANEQFF
few	TRBJ2-1	TRBV19	CASSRGTSGSNEQFF
NA	TRBJ2-6	TRBV29-1	CSVGKKGQGASGANVLTF
NA	TRBJ2-3	TRBV16	CASSQFGGLPDDTQYF
once	TRBJ2-1	TRBV7-2	CASSPRDRGYNEQFF
NA	TRBJ1-6	TRBV7-2	CASSLPQGEDSPLHF
NA	TRBJ2-1	TRBV10-2	CASLRLAGGYNEQFF
NA	TRBJ2-3	TRBV19	CASSELDRVGEDTQYF
NA	TRBJ2-1	TRBV11-1	CASSLPSGAYNEQFF
NA	TRBJ2-3	TRBV11-2	CASSLDRGDTQYF
NA	TRBJ2-7	TRBV6-1	CASNRAGYEQYF
NA	TRBJ2-2	TRBV5-5	CASSLPKGSTGELFF
NA	TRBJ2-3	TRBV4-2	CASSRAELDTDTQYF
NA	TRBJ2-7	TRBV30	CAWSSGSAYEQYF
NA	TRBJ1-1	TRBV5-1	CASSSQGGNTEAFF
NA	TRBJ2-7	TRBV5-6	CASSFRQARFYEQYF
NA	TRBJ2-3	TRBV9	CASSGRPMTDTQYF
once	TRBJ1-3	TRBV27	CASSPLHRTSGNTIYF